The 19 T cell receptor beta chains below come from one sample, sequenced in a study of blood T cells in healthy people across ages. Then a second PCR, running roughly 7 to 11 cycles, was carried out with a sample-barcoded 5' primer and a J-beta primer mix. TCRdb reanalysed the 5' RACE reads using MiXCR and keeps one entry per CDR3 protein. The table shows around 800,000 distinct CDR3 sequences, with about 53% occurring only once. Input material: blood. All receptors come from an elderly man in good health.

The rearrangement joins TRBV5-1 to TRBJ2-5, with 9 bases identical to TRBD2. The V segment lost 5 bases and the J segment 2 bases; nucleotides outside the gene matches: 4. This CDR3 region has 14 residues. Germline-derived CDR1 and CDR2 are SGHRS and YFSETQ. The CDR3 coding sequence is TGCGCCAGCAGACGACTAGCGGTGCAAGAGACCCAGTACTTC. This encodes CASRRLAVQETQYF.

The V and J genes are TRBV20-1 and TRBJ2-5; the match to TRBD2 covers 9 bases. The better agreement between TRBJ2-7 and the DNA end casts doubt on the J call. Germline CDR1 and CDR2: DFQATT and SNEGSKA (reference sequence). The length of the CDR3 is 13 residues. Here the CDR3 DNA reads TGCAGTGCTAGATGGCGGGAGGGCCGCGAGCAGTACTTC. Encoded protein: CSARWREGREQYF.

The rearrangement joins TRBV27 to TRBJ2-3; a possible D gene is TRBD1 (5 bases). This CDR3 has 16 amino acids. Germline V gene sequence: CDR1 MNHEY, CDR2 SMNVEV (reference sequence). The V and J ends lost 7 bases and 14 bases respectively, with 31 bases between them. CDR3 amino acids: CASKVEQGAKHRYAYF. The CDR3 DNA is TGTGCCAGCAAAGTAGAGCAGGGTGCGAAGCACAGATACGCGTATTTT.

This sequence joins TRBV6-1 and TRBJ2-7; possibly TRBD1 for D (5 bases). The CDR3 has 14 residues. Per germline, CDR1 MNHNS and CDR2 SASEGT. Trimming took 8 bases from V and 3 from J, leaving 17 bases between them. The CDR3 DNA reads TGTGCCAGCGCCGCTTCCCAGGGAATCTACGAGCAGTACTTC. It is translated as CASAASQGIYEQYF.

This clonotype appeared many times. This chain connects TRBV2 to TRBJ1-5; TRBD1 aligns across 9 bases. Germline CDR1 is SNHLY and CDR2 is FYNNEI. The CDR3 length is 15 residues. J gave up 6 bases and V 5 bases, and 8 bases lay outside the gene matches. CDR3 loop: CASSRLQGAGQPQHF. Here the CDR3 DNA reads TGTGCCAGCAGTCGCCTACAGGGGGCTGGTCAGCCCCAGCATTTT.

On this clonotype itself: This may arise from a read error, as a much more abundant clone is one base away. The V and J genes are TRBV6-5 and TRBJ2-7, with TRBD1 identical over 10 bases. The CDR3 sequence is 15 residues long. V gave up 2 bases and J gave up 3 bases; unmatched junction bases: 4. Germline V gene lookup returns CDR1 MNHEY and CDR2 SVGAGI. CDR3 DNA: TGTGCCAGCAGTTACGGGGACAGGGGCGTCTACGAGCAGTACTTC. Its protein is CASSYGDRGVYEQYF.

This chain connects TRBV4-2 to TRBJ2-1, with 9 bases that match TRBD2. The CDR3 runs 16 residues. V dropped 1 base and J dropped 9; count of bases not matched to a gene: 10. The V gene's germline CDR1 is LGHNA and CDR2 YNFKEQ. CDR3 DNA sequence: TGTGCCAGCAGCCAAGCCGGGACTAGCCTCACGAGTGAGCAGTTCTTC. Encoded protein: CASSQAGTSLTSEQFF.

V and J are TRBV5-1 and TRBJ2-1; TRBD2 matches at 7 bases. CDR3 length: 14 residues. V lost 2 bases to trimming and J lost 7 bases; unmatched junction nucleotides: 6. Looked up from germline, CDR1 is SGHRS and CDR2 is YFSETQ. CDR3 DNA sequence: TGCGCCAGCAGCTTCCAGCGGGAACGGAATGAGCAGTTCTTC. It is translated as CASSFQRERNEQFF. Variable domain in full (rest from reference TRBV5-1 and TRBJ2-1): KAGVTQTPRYLIKTRGQQVTLSCSPISGHRSVSWYQQTPGQGLQFLFEYFSETQRNKGNFPGRFSGRQFSNSRSEMNVSTLELGDSALYLCASSFQRERNEQFFGPGTRLTVL.

The rearrangement links TRBV6-1 to TRBJ2-5; D remains ambiguous. The V end was cut by 4 bases, the J end by 0 bases, with 18 bases between. CDR1 and CDR2 (germline): MNHNS, SASEGT. This CDR3 has 17 amino acids. The CDR3 is CASSGSVVPLYQETQYF. For the CDR3, the DNA is TGTGCCAGCAGTGGCTCAGTGGTTCCGCTGTACCAAGAGACCCAGTACTTC.

The rearrangement joins TRBV15 to TRBJ1-2; no definite D call. Trimming removed 0 bases from V and 4 bases from J, with 12 bases in between. Germline V gene data show CDR1 as LNHNV and CDR2 as YYDKDF (reference sequence). The CDR3 extends over 15 amino acids. The CDR3 DNA is TGTGCCACCAGCAGAGATCTAAAGGGCAGCTATGGCTACACCTTC. Amino acids: CATSRDLKGSYGYTF.

This chain joins TRBV27 and TRBJ2-3; D is unclear. V shed 6 bases and J shed 0 bases, with 10 bases lying between them. Per germline, CDR1 MNHEY and CDR2 SMNVEV (reference sequence). This CDR3 has 14 residues. CDR3 amino acids: CASRGTTSTDTQYF. CDR3 nucleotide sequence: TGTGCCAGCAGGGGAACCACGAGCACAGATACGCAGTATTTT.

This clonotype has at least ten counts. The chain couples TRBV28 to TRBJ2-5; 7 bases map to TRBD1. There are 13 residues in the CDR3. Unmatched junction bases numbered 4, after V lost 8 bases and J lost 1 base. CDR1 is MDHEN, CDR2 SYDVKM, per germline. The CDR3 region has the DNA TGTGCCAGCGCCACAGGGGTCCAAGAGACCCAGTACTTC. Its translation: CASATGVQETQYF.

V is TRBV7-9 and J is TRBJ2-6; D gene uncertain. V gave up 5 bases and J gave up 4 bases, with 12 bases separating them. Germline V gives CDR1 SEHNR, CDR2 FQNEAQ (reference sequence). The CDR3 has 15 amino acids. The CDR3 region has the DNA TGTGCCAGCAGCACCGGAGCCCCGGGGGCCAACGTCCTGACTTTC. Protein sequence: CASSTGAPGANVLTF.

This clonotype was detected many times. V and J are TRBV7-9 and TRBJ1-1; D may be TRBD1 (5 bases). The germline V gene encodes CDR1 SEHNR and CDR2 FQNEAQ (reference sequence). CDR3 length: 12 residues. V lost 4 bases to trimming and J lost 5 bases, with 8 bases between them. CDR3: CASSWGRTEAFF. In DNA form, the CDR3 reads TGTGCCAGCAGCTGGGGGAGGACTGAAGCTTTCTTT.

V gene TRBV11-1 combines with J gene TRBJ2-7; TRBD2 agrees at 9 bases. Losses at the gene ends were 6 bases for V and 0 bases for J; bases not matched to a gene: 12. CDR1 and CDR2 from the germline V gene are SGHAT and FQDESV (reference sequence). CDR3 length equals 17 residues. The CDR3 loop reads CASSLQLSGRASYEQYF. CDR3 in DNA: TGTGCCAGCAGTTTACAACTTAGCGGGAGAGCCTCCTACGAGCAGTACTTC. Based on the CDR3 plus reference TRBV11-1 and TRBJ2-7, the full variable domain is EAEVAQSPRYKITEKSQAVAFWCDPISGHATLYWYRQILGQGPELLVQFQDESVVDDSQLPKDRFSAERLKGVDSTLKIQPAELGDSAMYLCASSLQLSGRASYEQYFGPGTRLTVT.

In its sample, this clonotype was seen a few times. DNA for the CDR3: TGTGCCAGCAGTGAATTCGGGACTAGCGGGAGTCGTGGCACAGATACGCAGTATTTT. This gives the protein CASSEFGTSGSRGTDTQYF. The chain carries TRBV6-4 and TRBJ2-3, with 14 bases that match TRBD2. J was trimmed by 1 base and V by 3 bases; bases with no gene match: 9. Germline V gene data show CDR1 as MRHNA and CDR2 as SNTAGT. The CDR3 contains 19 residues.

The V and J genes are TRBV12-3 or TRBV12-4 and TRBJ2-4; weak D call: TRBD2 (5 bases). Deletions cut 9 bases from V and 0 bases from J, with 15 bases between. The length of the CDR3 is 15 residues. The CDR3 is CASGRGTLAKNIQYF. The CDR3 nucleotides read TGTGCCAGTGGCCGGGGAACTCTAGCCAAAAACATTCAGTACTTC.

The rearrangement links TRBV10-3 to TRBJ1-6, with TRBD1 identical over 8 bases. The CDR3 spans 14 residues. Trimming took 6 bases from V and 8 from J; bases not matched to a gene: 6. Germline CDR1 reads ENHRY; CDR2 reads SYGVKD. CDR3 in DNA: TGTGCCATCAGCTTCGACAGGGGTGATTCACCCCTCCACTTT. It is translated as CAISFDRGDSPLHF.

J is TRBJ2-5 and V is TRBV20-1, with 10 bases lining up with TRBD2. There are 15 residues in the CDR3. V lost 2 bases and J lost 4; bases outside the gene matches: 7. Germline assignment: CDR1 DFQATT and CDR2 SNEGSKA (reference sequence). The CDR3 DNA reads TGCAGTGCTAGATTCGAAAGCGGGAGGGGAGAGACCCAGTACTTC. This gives the protein CSARFESGRGETQYF.